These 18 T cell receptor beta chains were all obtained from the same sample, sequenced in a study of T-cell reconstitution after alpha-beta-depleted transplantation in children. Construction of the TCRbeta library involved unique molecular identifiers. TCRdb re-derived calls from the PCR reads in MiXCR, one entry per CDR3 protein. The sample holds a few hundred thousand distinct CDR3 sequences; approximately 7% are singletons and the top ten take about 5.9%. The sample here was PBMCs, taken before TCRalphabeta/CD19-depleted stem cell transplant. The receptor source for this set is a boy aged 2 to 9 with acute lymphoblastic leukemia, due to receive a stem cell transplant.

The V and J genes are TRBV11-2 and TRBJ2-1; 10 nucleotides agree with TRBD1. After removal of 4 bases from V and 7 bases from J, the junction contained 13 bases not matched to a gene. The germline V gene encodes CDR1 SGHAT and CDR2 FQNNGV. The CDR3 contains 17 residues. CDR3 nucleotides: TGTGCCAGCAGCTCCCTAGGCCCCGGACAGGGGGGAAATGAGCAGTTCTTC. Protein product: CASSSLGPGQGGNEQFF. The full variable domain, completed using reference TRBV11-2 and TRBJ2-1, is EAGVAQSPRYKIIEKRQSVAFWCNPISGHATLYWYQQILGQGPKLLIQFQNNGVVDDSQLPKDRFSAERLKGVDSTLKIQPAKLEDSAVYLCASSSLGPGQGGNEQFFGPGTRLTVL.

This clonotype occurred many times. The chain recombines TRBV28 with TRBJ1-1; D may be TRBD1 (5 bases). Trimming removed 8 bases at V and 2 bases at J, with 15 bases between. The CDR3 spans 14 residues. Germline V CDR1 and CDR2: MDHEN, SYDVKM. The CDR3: CASDETDGNTEAFF. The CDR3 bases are TGTGCCAGCGATGAGACAGATGGAAACACTGAAGCTTTCTTT.

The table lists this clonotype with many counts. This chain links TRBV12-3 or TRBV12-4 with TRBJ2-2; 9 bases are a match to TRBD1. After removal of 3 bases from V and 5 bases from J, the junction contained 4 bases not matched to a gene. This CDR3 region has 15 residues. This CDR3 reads CASSLGTGRTGELFF. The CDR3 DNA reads TGTGCCAGCAGTTTGGGGACAGGGAGGACCGGGGAGCTGTTTTTT.

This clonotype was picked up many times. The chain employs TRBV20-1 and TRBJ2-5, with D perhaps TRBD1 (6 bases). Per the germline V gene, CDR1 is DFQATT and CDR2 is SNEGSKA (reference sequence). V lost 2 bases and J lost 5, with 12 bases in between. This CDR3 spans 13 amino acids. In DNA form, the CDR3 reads TGCAGTGCTAGACATGTTACAGGGGAGACCCAGTACTTC. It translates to CSARHVTGETQYF.

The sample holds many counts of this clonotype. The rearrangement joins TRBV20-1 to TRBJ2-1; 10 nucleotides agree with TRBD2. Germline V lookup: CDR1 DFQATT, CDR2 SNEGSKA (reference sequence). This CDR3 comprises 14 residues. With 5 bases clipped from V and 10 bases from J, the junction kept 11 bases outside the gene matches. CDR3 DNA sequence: TGCAGTGCTTCCGGGACTAGCGCGCCTCAAGAGCAGTTCTTC. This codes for CSASGTSAPQEQFF.

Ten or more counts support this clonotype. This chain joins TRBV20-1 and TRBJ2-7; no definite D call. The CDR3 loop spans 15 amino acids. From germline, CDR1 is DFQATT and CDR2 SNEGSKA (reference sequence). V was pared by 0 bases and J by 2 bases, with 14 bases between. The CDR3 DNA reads TGCAGTGCTAGAGATCTACAGATGGCAACCTACGAGCAGTACTTC. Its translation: CSARDLQMATYEQYF.

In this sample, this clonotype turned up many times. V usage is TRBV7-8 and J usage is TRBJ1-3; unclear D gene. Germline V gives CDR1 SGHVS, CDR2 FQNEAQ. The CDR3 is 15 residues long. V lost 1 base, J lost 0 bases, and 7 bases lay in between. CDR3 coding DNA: TGTGCCAGCAGCTTAGTCGGCGGCTCTGGAAACACCATATATTTT. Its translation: CASSLVGGSGNTIYF.

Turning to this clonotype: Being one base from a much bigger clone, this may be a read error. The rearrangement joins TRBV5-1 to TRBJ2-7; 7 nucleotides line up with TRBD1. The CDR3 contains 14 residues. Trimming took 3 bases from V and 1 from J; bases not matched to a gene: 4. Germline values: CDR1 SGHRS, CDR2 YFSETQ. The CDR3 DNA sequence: TGCGCCAGCAGCTCCTGGGACAGTTCCTACGAGCAGTACTTC. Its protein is CASSSWDSSYEQYF.

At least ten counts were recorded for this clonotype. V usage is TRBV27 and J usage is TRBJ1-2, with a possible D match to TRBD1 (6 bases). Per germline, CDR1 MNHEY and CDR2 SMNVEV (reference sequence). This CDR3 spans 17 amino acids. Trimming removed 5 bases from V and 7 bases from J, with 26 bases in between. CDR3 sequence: CASSVGAQGPNRRGYTF. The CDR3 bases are TGTGCCAGCAGTGTCGGAGCCCAGGGGCCCAACCGACGTGGCTACACCTTC.

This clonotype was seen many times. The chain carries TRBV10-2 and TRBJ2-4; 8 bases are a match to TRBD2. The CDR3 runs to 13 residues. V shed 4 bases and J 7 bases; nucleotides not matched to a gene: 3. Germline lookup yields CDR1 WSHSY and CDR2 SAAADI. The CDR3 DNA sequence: TGCGCCAGCAGTGCGGGCGGGAGGAACATTCAGTACTTC. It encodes CASSAGGRNIQYF.

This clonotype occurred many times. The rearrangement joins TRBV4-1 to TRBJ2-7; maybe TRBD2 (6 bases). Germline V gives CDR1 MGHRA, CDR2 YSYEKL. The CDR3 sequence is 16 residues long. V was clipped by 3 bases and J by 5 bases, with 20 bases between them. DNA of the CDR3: TGCGCCAGCAGCCACGGCCCGGGGACTTTAGGGGACGAGCAGTACTTC. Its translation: CASSHGPGTLGDEQYF.

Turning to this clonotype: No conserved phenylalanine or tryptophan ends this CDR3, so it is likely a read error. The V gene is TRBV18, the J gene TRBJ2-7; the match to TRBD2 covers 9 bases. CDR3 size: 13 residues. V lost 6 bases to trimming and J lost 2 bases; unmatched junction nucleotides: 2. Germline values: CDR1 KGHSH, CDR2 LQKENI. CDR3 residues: CASSVAGAYEQYS. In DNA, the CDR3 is TGTGCCAGCTCGGTAGCGGGGGCCTACGAGCAGTACTCC.

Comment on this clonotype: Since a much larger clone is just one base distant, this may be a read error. The DNA for the CDR3 is TGCTGTGCAGAATCGACTAGCGGGAGGGATAATGAGCAGTTCTTC. Translated, it gives CCAESTSGRDNEQFF. The chain carries TRBV20-1 and TRBJ2-1; 14 bases fit TRBD2. Germline assignment: CDR1 DFQATT and CDR2 SNEGSKA (reference sequence). The CDR3 is 15 residues long.

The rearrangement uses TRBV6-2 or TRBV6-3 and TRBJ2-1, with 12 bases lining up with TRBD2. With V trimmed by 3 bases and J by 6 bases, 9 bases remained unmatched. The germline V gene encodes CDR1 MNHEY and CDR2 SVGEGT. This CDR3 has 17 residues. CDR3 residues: CASSYGGPGLAGNEQFF. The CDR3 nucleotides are TGTGCCAGCAGTTATGGCGGACCGGGACTAGCGGGCAATGAGCAGTTCTTC.

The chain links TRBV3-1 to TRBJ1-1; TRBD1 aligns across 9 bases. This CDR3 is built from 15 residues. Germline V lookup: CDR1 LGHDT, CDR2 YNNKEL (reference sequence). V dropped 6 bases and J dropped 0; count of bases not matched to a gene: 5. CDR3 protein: CASRSGQGLNTEAFF. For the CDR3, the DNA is TGTGCCAGCAGATCCGGACAGGGGCTGAACACTGAAGCTTTCTTT.

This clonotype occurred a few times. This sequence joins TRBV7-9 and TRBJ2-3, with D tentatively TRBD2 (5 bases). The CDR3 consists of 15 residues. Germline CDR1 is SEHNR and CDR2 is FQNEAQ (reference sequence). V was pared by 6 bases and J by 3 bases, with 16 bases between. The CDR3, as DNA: TGTGCCAGCAGTTATCCGGGATCCAGTACAGATACGCAGTATTTT. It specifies CASSYPGSSTDTQYF.

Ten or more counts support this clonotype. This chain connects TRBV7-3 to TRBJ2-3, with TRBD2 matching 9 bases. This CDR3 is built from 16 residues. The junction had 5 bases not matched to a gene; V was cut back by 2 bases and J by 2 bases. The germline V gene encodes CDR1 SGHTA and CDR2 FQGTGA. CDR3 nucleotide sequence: TGTGCCAGCAGCTTATGGGCTAGCGGGGTCACAGATACGCAGTATTTT. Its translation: CASSLWASGVTDTQYF.

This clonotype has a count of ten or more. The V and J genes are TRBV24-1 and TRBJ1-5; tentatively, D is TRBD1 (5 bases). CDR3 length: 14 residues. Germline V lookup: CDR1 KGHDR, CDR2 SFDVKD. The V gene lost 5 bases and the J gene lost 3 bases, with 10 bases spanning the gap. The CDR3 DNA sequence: TGTGCCACCAGTGCCGACAGTCTCAATCAGCCCCAGCATTTT. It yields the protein CATSADSLNQPQHF.